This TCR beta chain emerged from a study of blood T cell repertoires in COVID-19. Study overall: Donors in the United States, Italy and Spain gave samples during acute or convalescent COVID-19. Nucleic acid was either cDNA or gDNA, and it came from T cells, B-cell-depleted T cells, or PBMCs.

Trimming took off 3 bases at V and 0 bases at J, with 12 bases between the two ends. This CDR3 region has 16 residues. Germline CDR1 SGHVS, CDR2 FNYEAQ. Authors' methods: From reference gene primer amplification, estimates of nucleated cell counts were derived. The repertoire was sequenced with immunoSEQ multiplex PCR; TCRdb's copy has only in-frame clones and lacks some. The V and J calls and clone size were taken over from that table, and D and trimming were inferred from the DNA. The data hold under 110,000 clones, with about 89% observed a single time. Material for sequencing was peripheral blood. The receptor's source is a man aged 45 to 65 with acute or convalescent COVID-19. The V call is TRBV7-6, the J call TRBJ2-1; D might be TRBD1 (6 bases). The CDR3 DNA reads TGTGCCAGCAGCTTGGATGGGGGCCTCTCCTACAATGAGCAGTTCTTC. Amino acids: CASSLDGGLSYNEQFF.